These 8 T cell receptor beta chains share one sample of origin, sequenced in a study of T cells in Graves' hyperthyroidism and ophthalmopathy. Using RNA transcripts as the source, TCR beta CDR3 regions were amplified. TCR CDR3 regions were first amplified by RT-PCR with HTBI primers. Using its own MiXCR run on the multiplex PCR reads, TCRdb lists one record per CDR3 protein. The data show around 300,000 distinct CDR3 sequences, roughly a fifth seen once. The specimen sequenced was blood. The source of these receptors is a man aged 45-65 years with Graves' ophthalmopathy.

The chain uses TRBV11-2 and TRBJ2-2; D not resolved. Trimming left V 4 bases short and J 6 bases short, with 15 bases between. This CDR3 has 15 amino acids. CDR1 and CDR2 from the germline V gene are SGHAT and FQNNGV. CDR3 sequence (DNA): TGTGCCAGCAGCTCCTTAGTAGGACCCCCCGGGGAGCTGTTTTTT. Protein sequence: CASSSLVGPPGELFF.

This clonotype was detected ten times or more. The rearrangement joins TRBV27 to TRBJ1-1, with D uncertain. CDR1 is MNHEY, CDR2 SMNVEV, per germline (reference sequence). The CDR3 has 15 amino acids. Trimming pared 0 bases from V and 2 bases from J, leaving 10 bases between. In nucleotides, the CDR3 is TGTGCCAGCAGTTTATCCCGGACGGTTAACACTGAAGCTTTCTTT. Amino acid sequence: CASSLSRTVNTEAFF.

This rearrangement joins TRBV9 to TRBJ1-6, with D unresolved. The CDR3 spans 13 residues. V was cut by 0 bases and J by 13 bases, with 11 bases left in between. Germline V gene sequence: CDR1 SGDLS, CDR2 YYNGEE. CDR3 nucleotides: TGTGCCAGCAGCGTAGCTAACGGAAGGCCCCTCCACTTT. Its translation: CASSVANGRPLHF.

CDR3 DNA: TGTGCCAGCAGTGATCTGCAGGGGGCATCTGGGGCCAACGTCCTGACTTTC. This gives the protein CASSDLQGASGANVLTF. The rearrangement joins TRBV2 to TRBJ2-6, with 8 bases that match TRBD1. Germline V gives CDR1 SNHLY, CDR2 FYNNEI. V lost 3 bases and J lost 1; bases outside the gene matches: 5. The CDR3 has 17 amino acids.

This clonotype was seen more than once but under ten times. This may stem from a read error, because a much larger clone lies one nucleotide away. CDR3 DNA: TGCGCCAGCAGCTTGGAGGAGGGCTACGAGCAGTACTTC. Amino acids: CASSLEEGYEQYF. The genes are TRBV5-1 and TRBJ2-7; weak D call: TRBD2 (6 bases). CDR3 size: 13 residues. The germline V and J ends were trimmed by 0 bases and 3 bases, with 7 bases remaining between them. Germline V CDR1 and CDR2: SGHRS, YFSETQ. The full variable domain, completed using reference TRBV5-1 and TRBJ2-7, is KAGVTQTPRYLIKTRGQQVTLSCSPISGHRSVSWYQQTPGQGLQFLFEYFSETQRNKGNFPGRFSGRQFSNSRSEMNVSTLELGDSALYLCASSLEEGYEQYFGPGTRLTVT.

The rearrangement uses TRBV4-1 and TRBJ1-2; D uncertain. The length of the CDR3 is 16 residues. V was trimmed by 0 bases and J by 0 bases, leaving 11 bases between them. Germline CDR1 and CDR2: MGHRA and YSYEKL. The CDR3 DNA reads as TGCGCCAGCAGCCAAGAGGAGGGCATCGCTAACTATGGCTACACCTTC. Translating gives CASSQEEGIANYGYTF.

The rearrangement uses TRBV19 and TRBJ2-5, with TRBD2 matching 8 bases. V lost 7 bases to trimming and J lost 5 bases; unmatched junction nucleotides: 9. The CDR3 runs to 14 residues. The germline V gene encodes CDR1 LNHDA and CDR2 SQIVND (reference sequence). CDR3 bases: TGTGCCAGTAAGGCGGCGGGAGGAGCGGAGACCCAGTACTTC. This codes for CASKAAGGAETQYF.

This clonotype was observed a few times. The V call is TRBV7-3, the J call TRBJ2-1, with 7 bases aligning to TRBD2. Trimming took 8 bases from V and 0 from J; bases not matched to a gene: 4. The CDR3 covers 14 residues. Germline V gives CDR1 SGHTA, CDR2 FQGTGA. The CDR3 loop reads CASSTSASYNEQFF. For the CDR3, the DNA is TGTGCCAGCTCCACTAGCGCCTCCTACAATGAGCAGTTCTTC.